The sample holds a few counts of the clone carrying this TCR beta chain. Its antigen is unknown. Primers for the PCR totalled 60 Vbeta and 13 Jbeta. The assay was immunoSEQ multiplex PCR, and TCRdb's table has in-frame clones only and misses some. In the table there are fewer than 150,000 clones, around 80% of which are singletons. The data were taken from a study of cytomegalovirus exposure and HLA in healthy donors. Broader study findings: TRBV6-2, TRBV6-3 and other indistinguishable V segments were excluded.

CDR3 size: 13 residues. Per the germline V gene, CDR1 is SEHNR and CDR2 is FQNEAQ (reference sequence). V was clipped by 5 bases and J by 11 bases; unmatched bases: 9. J is TRBJ1-1 and V is TRBV7-9; 9 bases are shared with TRBD1. This TCR derives from a man aged 50-60 years in good health and CMV-seronegative. Sequencing used PBMCs. CDR3 coding DNA: TGTGCCAGCAGCACCCAACAGGGGGCTAGGGCTTTCTTT. This translates into CASSTQQGARAFF.